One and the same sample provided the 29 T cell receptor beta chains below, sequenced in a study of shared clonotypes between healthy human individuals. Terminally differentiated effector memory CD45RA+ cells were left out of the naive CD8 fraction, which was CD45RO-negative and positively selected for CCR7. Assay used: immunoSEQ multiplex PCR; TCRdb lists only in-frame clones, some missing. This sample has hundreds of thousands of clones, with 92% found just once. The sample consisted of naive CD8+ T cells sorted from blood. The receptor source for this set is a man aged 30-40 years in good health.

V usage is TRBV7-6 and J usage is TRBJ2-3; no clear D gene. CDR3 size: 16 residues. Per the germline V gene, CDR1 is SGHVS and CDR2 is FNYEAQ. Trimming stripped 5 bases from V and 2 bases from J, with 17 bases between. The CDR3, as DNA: TGTGCCAGCAGCCGAGTTTCGTTTTCCCACACAGATACGCAGTATTTT. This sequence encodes CASSRVSFSHTDTQYF.

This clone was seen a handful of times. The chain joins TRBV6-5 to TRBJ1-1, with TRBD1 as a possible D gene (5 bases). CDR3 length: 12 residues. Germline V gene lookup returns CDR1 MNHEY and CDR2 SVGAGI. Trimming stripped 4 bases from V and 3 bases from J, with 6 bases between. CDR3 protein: CASSWGDTEAFF. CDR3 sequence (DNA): TGTGCCAGCAGTTGGGGGGACACTGAAGCTTTCTTT.

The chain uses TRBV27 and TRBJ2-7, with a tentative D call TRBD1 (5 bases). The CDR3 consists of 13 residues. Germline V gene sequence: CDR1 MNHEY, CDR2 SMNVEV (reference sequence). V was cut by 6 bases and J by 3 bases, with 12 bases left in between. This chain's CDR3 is CASSPDSRYEQYF. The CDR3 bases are TGTGCCAGCAGCCCCGACAGCCGCTACGAGCAGTACTTC.

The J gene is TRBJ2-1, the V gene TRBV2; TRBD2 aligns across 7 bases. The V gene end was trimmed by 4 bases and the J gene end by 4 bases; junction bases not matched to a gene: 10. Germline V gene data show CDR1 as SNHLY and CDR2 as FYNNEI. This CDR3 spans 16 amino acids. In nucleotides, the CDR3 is TGTGCCAGCAGTGTAGGAGGACTAGGTCCATACAATGAGCAGTTCTTC. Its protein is CASSVGGLGPYNEQFF.

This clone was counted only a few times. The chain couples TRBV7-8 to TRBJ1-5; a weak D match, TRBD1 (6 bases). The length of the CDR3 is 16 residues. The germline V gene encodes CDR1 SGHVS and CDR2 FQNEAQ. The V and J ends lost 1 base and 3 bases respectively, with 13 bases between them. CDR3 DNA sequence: TGTGCCAGCAGCTTAGGGACAGATTACCCCAATCAGCCCCAGCATTTT. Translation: CASSLGTDYPNQPQHF.

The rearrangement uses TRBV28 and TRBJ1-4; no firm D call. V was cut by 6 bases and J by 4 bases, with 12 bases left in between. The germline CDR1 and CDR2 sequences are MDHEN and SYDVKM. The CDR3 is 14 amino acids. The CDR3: CASRPGRRNEKLFF. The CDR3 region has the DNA TGTGCCAGCAGGCCGGGAAGACGTAATGAAAAACTGTTTTTT.

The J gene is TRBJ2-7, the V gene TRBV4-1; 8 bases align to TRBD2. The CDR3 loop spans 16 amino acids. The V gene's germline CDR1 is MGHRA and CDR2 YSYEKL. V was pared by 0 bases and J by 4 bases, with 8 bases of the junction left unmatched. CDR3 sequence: CASSQDPPAGAYEQYF. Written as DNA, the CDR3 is TGCGCCAGCAGCCAAGACCCCCCAGCGGGAGCATACGAGCAGTACTTC.

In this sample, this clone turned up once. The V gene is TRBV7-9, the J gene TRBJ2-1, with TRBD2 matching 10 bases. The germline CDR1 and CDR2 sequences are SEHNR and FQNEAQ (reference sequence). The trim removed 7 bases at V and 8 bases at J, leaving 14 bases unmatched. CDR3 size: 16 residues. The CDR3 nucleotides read TGTGCCAGCACCTACAGGGGTGCTAGCGGGAGTGATGAGCAGTTCTTC. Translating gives CASTYRGASGSDEQFF.

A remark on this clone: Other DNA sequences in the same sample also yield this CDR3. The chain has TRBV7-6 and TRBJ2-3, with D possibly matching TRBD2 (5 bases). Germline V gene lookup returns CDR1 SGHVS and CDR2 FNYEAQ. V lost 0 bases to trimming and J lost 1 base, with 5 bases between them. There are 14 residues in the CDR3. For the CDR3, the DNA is TGTGCCAGCAGCTTAGCGGGAGGCACAGATACGCAGTATTTT. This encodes CASSLAGGTDTQYF.

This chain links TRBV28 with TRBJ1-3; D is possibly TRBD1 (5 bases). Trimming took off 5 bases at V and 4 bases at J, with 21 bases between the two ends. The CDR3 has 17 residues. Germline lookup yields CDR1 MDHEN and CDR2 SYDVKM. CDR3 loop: CASSTLVGRASGNTIYF. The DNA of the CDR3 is TGTGCCAGCAGTACCCTTGTTGGCAGGGCATCCGGAAACACCATATATTTT.

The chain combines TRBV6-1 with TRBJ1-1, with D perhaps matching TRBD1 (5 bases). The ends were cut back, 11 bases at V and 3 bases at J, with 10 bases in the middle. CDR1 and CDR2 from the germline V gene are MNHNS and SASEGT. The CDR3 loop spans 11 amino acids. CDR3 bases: TGTGCCGTGGGGGAGCACACTGAAGCTTTCTTT. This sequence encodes CAVGEHTEAFF.

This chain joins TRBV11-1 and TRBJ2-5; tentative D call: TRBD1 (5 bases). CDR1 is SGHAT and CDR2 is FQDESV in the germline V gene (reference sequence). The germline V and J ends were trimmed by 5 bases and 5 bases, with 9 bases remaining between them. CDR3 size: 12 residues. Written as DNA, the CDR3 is TGTGCCAGCAGCCCCCAGGGCGAGACCCAGTACTTC. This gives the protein CASSPQGETQYF.

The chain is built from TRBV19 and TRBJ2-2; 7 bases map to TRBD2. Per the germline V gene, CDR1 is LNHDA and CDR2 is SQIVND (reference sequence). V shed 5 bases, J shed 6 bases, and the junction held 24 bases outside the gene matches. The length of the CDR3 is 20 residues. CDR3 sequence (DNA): TGTGCCAGTAGTGCCGCACCCGCCTCAGTTCGGGTGGCGGGAGCCGGGGAGCTGTTTTTT. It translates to CASSAAPASVRVAGAGELFF.

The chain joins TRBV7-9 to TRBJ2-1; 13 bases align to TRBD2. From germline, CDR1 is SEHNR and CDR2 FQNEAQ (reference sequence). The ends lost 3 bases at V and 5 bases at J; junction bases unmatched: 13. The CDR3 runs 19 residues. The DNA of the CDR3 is TGTGCCAGCAGCTTGCACCCTGGTGGACTAGCGGGAGAGAACAATGAGCAGTTCTTC. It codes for CASSLHPGGLAGENNEQFF.

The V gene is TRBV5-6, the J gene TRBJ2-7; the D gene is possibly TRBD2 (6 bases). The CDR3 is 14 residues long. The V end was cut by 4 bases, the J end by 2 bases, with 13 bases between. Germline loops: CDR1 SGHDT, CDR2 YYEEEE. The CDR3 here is CASSPGSSAYEQYF. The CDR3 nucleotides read TGTGCCAGCAGCCCCGGGAGTTCGGCCTACGAGCAGTACTTC.

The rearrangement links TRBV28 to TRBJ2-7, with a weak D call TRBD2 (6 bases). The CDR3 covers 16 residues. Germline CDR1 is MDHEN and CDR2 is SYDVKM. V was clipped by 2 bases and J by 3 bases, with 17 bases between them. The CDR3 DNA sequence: TGTGCCAGCAGTTTACCCCGGGACTTACTGGGCTACGAGCAGTACTTC. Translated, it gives CASSLPRDLLGYEQYF.

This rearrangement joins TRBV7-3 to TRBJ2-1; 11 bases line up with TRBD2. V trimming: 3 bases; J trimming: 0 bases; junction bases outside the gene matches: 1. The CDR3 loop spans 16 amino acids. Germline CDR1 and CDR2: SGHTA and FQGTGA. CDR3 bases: TGTGCCAGCAGCTTTAGCGGGAGGGTCTCCTACAATGAGCAGTTCTTC. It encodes CASSFSGRVSYNEQFF. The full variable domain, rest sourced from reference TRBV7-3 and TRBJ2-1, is GAGVSQTPSNKVTEKGKYVELRCDPISGHTALYWYRQSLGQGPEFLIYFQGTGAADDSGLPNDRFFAVRPEGSVSTLKIQRTERGDSAVYLCASSFSGRVSYNEQFFGPGTRLTVL.

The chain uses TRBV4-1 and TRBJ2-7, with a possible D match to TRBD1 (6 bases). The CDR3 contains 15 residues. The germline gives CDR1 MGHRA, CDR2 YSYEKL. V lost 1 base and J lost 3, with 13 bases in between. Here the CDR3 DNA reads TGCGCCAGCAGCCAAGGTGTGGGACACCTCTACGAGCAGTACTTC. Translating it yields CASSQGVGHLYEQYF.

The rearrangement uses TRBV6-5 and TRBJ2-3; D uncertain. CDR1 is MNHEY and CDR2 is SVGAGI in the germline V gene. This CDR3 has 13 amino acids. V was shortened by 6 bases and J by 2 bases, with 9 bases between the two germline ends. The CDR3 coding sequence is TGTGCCAGCAGCGCCTTCGTCACAGATACGCAGTATTTT. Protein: CASSAFVTDTQYF.

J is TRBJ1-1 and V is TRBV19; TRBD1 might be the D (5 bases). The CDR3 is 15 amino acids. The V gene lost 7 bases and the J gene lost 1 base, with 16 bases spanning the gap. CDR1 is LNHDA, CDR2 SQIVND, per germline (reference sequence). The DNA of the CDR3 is TGTGCCAGTAAGAATACCGGGACGAAGAACACTGAAGCTTTCTTT. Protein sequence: CASKNTGTKNTEAFF.

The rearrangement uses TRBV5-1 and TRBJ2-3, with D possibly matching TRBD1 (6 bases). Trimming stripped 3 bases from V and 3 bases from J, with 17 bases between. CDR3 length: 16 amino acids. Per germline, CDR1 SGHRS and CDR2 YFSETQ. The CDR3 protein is CASSSFGQIATDTQYF. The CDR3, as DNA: TGCGCCAGCAGCTCCTTCGGACAGATTGCTACAGATACGCAGTATTTT.

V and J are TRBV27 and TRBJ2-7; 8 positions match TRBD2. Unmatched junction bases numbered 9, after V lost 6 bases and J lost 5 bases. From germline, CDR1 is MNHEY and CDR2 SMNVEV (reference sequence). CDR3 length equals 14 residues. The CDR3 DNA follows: TGTGCCAGCAGCCTGGGGGGACTAGGGGACGAGCAGTACTTC. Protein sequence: CASSLGGLGDEQYF.

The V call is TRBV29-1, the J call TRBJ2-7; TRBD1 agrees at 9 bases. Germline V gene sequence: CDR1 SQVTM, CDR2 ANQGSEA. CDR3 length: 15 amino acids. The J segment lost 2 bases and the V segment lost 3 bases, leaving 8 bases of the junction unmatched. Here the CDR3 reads CSVETPGQGTYEQYF. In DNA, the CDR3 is TGCAGCGTTGAGACCCCGGGACAGGGTACCTACGAGCAGTACTTC.

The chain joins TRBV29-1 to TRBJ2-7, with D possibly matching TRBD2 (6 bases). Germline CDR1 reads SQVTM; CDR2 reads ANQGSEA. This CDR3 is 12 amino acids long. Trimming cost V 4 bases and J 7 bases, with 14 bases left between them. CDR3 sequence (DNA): TGCAGCGTTGCAGACCTCAGCGGGGAGCAGTACTTC. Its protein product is CSVADLSGEQYF.

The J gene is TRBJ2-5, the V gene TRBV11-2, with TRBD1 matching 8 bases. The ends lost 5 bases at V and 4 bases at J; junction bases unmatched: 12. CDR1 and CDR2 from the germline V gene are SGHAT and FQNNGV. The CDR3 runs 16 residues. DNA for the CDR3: TGTGCCAGCAGCGTAATATGGACAGGGAGAGGAGAGACCCAGTACTTC. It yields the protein CASSVIWTGRGETQYF.

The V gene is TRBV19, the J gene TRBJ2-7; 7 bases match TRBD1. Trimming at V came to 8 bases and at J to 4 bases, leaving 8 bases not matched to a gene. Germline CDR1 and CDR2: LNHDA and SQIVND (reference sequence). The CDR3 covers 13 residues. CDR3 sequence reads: CASVSRDSYEQYF. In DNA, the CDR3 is TGTGCCAGTGTATCCCGGGACAGTTACGAGCAGTACTTC.

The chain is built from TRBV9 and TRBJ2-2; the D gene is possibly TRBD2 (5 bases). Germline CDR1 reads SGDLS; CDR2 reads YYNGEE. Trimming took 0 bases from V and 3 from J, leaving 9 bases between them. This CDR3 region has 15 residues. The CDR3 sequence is CASSVGGEYTGELFF. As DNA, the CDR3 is TGTGCCAGCAGCGTAGGGGGAGAGTACACCGGGGAGCTGTTTTTT.

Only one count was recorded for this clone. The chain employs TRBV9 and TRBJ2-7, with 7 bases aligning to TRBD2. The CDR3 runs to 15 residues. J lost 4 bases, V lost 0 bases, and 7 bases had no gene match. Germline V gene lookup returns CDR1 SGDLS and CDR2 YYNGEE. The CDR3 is CASSVGRTRGYEQYF. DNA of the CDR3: TGTGCCAGCAGCGTAGGGAGGACTAGAGGGTACGAGCAGTACTTC.

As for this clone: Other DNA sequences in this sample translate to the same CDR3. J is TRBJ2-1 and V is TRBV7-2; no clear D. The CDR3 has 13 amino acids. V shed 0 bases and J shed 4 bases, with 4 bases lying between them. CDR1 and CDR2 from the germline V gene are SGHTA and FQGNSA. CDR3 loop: CASSLALYNEQFF. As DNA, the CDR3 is TGTGCCAGCAGCTTAGCTCTGTACAATGAGCAGTTCTTC. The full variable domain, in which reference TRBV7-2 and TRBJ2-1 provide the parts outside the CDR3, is GAGVSQSPSNKVTEKGKDVELRCDPISGHTALYWYRQSLGQGLEFLIYFQGNSAPDKSGLPSDRFSAERTGGSVSTLTIQRTQQEDSAVYLCASSLALYNEQFFGPGTRLTVL.